The TCR beta chain described here comes from a study of blood T cell repertoires in COVID-19. Study in general: Whether acute or convalescent, the COVID-19 samples came from the United States, Italy and Spain. Sources were T cells, B-cell-depleted T cells, or PBMCs; the material itself was cDNA or gDNA.

Original processing notes: Estimation of nucleated cell counts relied on the amplification of reference gene primers. TCRdb keeps only in-frame clones here, not all; method: immunoSEQ multiplex PCR. The V and J calls and clone size come from that table; D and trimming were worked out from the DNA. The data contain 150,000 to 200,000 clones, around 75% of them seen just once; the ten biggest clones take up 14%. Germline V gene data show CDR1 as SGHTA and CDR2 as FQGNSA. Trimming removed 4 bases from V and 6 bases from J; junction bases left unmatched: 6. This CDR3 spans 14 amino acids. The sequenced material came from peripheral blood. The clonotype was recovered from a woman aged 80 or over with acute or convalescent COVID-19. The chain carries TRBV7-2 and TRBJ1-2, with TRBD1 matching over 9 bases. The DNA for the CDR3 is TGTGCCAGCAGCTCCCAACAGGGGGCGGATGGCTACACCTTC. It codes for CASSSQQGADGYTF.